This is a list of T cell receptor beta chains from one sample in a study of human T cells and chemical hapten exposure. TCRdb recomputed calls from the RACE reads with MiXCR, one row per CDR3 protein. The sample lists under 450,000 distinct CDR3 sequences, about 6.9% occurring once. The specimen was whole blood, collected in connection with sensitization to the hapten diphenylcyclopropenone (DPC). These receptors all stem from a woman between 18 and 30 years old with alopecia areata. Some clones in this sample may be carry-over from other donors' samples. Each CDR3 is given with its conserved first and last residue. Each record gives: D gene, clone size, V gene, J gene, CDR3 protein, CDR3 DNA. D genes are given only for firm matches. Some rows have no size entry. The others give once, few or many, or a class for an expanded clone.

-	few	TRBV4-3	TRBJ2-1	CASSQDQGGSYNEQFF	TGCGCCAGCAGCCAAGATCAGGGGGGCTCCTACAATGAGCAGTTCTTC
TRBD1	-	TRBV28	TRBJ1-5	CASSLPTGDSNQPQHF	TGTGCCAGCAGTTTACCGACAGGGGATAGCAATCAGCCCCAGCATTTT
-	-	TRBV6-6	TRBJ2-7	CASSYDGVGGIHEQYF	TGTGCCAGCAGTTACGACGGGGTTGGGGGGATCCACGAGCAGTACTTC
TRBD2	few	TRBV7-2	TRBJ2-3	CASSLRLAEIYTDTQYF	TGTGCCAGCAGCCTTCGGCTAGCGGAAATTTACACAGATACGCAGTATTTT
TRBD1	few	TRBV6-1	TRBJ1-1	CASRDRGKAFF	TGTGCCAGCAGAGACAGGGGGAAAGCTTTCTTT
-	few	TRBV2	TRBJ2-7	CASNLPGRPYEQYF	TGTGCCAGCAACCTTCCGGGACGACCCTACGAGCAGTACTTC
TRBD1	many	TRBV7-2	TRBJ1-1	CASSQTGQEGTEAFF	TGTGCCAGCAGCCAGACAGGGCAAGAGGGCACTGAAGCTTTCTTT
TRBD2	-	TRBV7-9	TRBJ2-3	CASSLARGGSTDTQYF	TGTGCCAGCAGCTTAGCTCGGGGGGGTTCTACAGATACGCAGTATTTT
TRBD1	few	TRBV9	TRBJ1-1	CASSVGQGAVTEAFF	TGTGCCAGCAGCGTAGGTCAGGGGGCGGTCACTGAAGCTTTCTTT
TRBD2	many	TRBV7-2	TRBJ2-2	CASSLDSGGHAGELFF	TGTGCCAGCAGCTTAGATAGCGGGGGCCACGCCGGGGAGCTGTTTTTT
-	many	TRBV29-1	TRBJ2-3	CSVARMATSTDTQYF	TGCAGCGTCGCACGGATGGCCACTAGCACAGATACGCAGTATTTT
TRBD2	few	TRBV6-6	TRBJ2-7	CASSYGGGGIGYEQYF	TGTGCCAGCAGTTACGGAGGCGGGGGAATAGGGTACGAGCAGTACTTC
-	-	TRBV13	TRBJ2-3	CAVGRDDGTDTQYF	TGTGCTGTGGGCCGGGACGACGGCACAGATACGCAGTATTTT
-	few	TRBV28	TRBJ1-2	CASRERVFNYGYTF	TGTGCCAGCAGGGAAAGGGTCTTTAACTATGGCTACACCTTC
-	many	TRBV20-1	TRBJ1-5	CSATEGLTLQHF	TGCAGTGCTACAGAGGGTTTGACCCTCCAGCATTTT
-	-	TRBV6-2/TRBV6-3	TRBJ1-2	CASSPLTHSSLNYGYTF	TGTGCCAGCAGTCCCTTAACGCACTCATCATTGAACTATGGCTACACCTTC
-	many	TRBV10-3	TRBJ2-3	CATGLVAATDTQYF	TGTGCCACCGGTCTAGTAGCGGCGACAGATACGCAGTATTTT
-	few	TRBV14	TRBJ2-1	CASRADYYNEQFF	TGTGCCAGCAGAGCGGACTACTACAATGAGCAGTTCTTC
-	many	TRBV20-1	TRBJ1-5	CSARDLLRGEVNQPQHF	TGCAGTGCTAGAGATCTCTTGCGGGGGGAAGTCAATCAGCCCCAGCATTTT
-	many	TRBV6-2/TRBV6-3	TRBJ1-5	CASSYGGGRSNQPQHF	TGTGCCAGCAGCTACGGGGGGGGCAGGAGCAATCAGCCCCAGCATTTT
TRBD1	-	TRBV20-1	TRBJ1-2	CSAPDRAYGYTF	TGCAGTGCTCCCGACAGGGCTTATGGCTACACCTTC
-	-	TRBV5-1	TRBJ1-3	CASSLGESSGNTIYF	TGCGCCAGCAGCTTGGGGGAGAGCTCTGGAAACACCATATATTTT
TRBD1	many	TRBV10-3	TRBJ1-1	CAIGQGDTEAFF	TGTGCCATAGGACAGGGAGACACTGAAGCTTTCTTT
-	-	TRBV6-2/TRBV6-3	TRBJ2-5	CASSPNVDLQETQYF	TGTGCCAGCAGTCCAAACGTCGACCTCCAAGAGACCCAGTACTTC
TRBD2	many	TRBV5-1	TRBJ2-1	CASSLAGGAYNEQFF	TGCGCCAGCAGCTTGGCCGGGGGGGCCTACAATGAGCAGTTCTTC
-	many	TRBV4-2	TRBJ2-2	CASNMDSANTGELFF	TGTGCCAGCAACATGGACAGCGCGAACACCGGGGAGCTGTTTTTT
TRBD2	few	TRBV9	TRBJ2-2	CASSVAGLAGTGELFF	TGTGCCAGCAGCGTAGCAGGCCTAGCGGGTACCGGGGAGCTGTTTTTT
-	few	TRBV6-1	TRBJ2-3	CASSEQGADTQYF	TGTGCCAGCAGTGAACAGGGAGCAGATACGCAGTATTTT
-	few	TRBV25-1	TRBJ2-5	CASSAFIQETQYF	TGTGCCAGCAGTGCATTCATCCAAGAGACCCAGTACTTC
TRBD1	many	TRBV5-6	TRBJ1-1	CASSLQLRQGNTEAFF	TGTGCCAGCAGCTTGCAATTAAGACAGGGGAACACTGAAGCTTTCTTT
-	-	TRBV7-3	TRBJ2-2	CASSSQGPGGELFF	TGTGCCAGCAGCTCCCAGGGGCCGGGCGGGGAGCTGTTTTTT
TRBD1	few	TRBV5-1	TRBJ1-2	CASSLGTGPNYGYTF	TGCGCCAGCAGCTTGGGGACAGGACCTAACTATGGCTACACCTTC
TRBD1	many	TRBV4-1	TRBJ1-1	CASSPGTGERGAFF	TGCGCCAGCAGCCCGGGGACAGGGGAACGAGGAGCTTTCTTT
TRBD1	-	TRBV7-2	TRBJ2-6	CASSFDRVSGANVLTF	TGTGCCAGCAGCTTCGACAGGGTCTCCGGGGCCAACGTCCTGACTTTC
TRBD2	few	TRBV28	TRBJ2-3	CASSGVAGASRDTQYF	TGTGCCAGCAGTGGAGTAGCGGGGGCCAGCAGAGATACGCAGTATTTT
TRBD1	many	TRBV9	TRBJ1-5	CASSEGQGVQPQHF	TGTGCCAGCAGCGAGGGACAGGGTGTTCAGCCCCAGCATTTT
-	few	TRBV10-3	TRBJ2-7	CAISEARGLGEQYF	TGTGCCATCAGTGAGGCCCGGGGCCTTGGGGAGCAGTACTTC
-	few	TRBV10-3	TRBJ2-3	CAIRYRERSTDTQYF	TGTGCCATCAGGTACAGGGAGAGAAGCACAGATACGCAGTATTTT
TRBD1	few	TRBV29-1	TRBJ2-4	CSVGPGTGSKNIQYF	TGCAGCGTGGGACCCGGGACAGGCTCTAAAAACATTCAGTACTTC
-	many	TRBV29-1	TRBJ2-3	CSVRGRTTDTQYF	TGCAGCGTTAGGGGACGTACCACAGATACGCAGTATTTT
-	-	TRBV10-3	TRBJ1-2	CAISETDYGYTF	TGTGCCATCAGTGAGACAGATTATGGCTACACCTTC